This T cell receptor (beta chain) appears in the sequencing data of a study of T cell responses to AZD1222 COVID-19 vaccine. The CDR3 covers 15 residues. V lost 1 base, J lost 9 bases, and 6 bases stayed unmatched. The germline gives CDR1 LGHNA, CDR2 YNFKEQ. Study-wide points: Just five to seven AZD1222 recipients tested seropositive at baseline. Spike as a whole was targeted by vaccine-associated CD4 TCRs, dominant at 160-218 and 743-854. There were repertoire samples only from the period after the peak T cell response.

On this clone itself: As yet, its antigen is unknown.

Method: immunoSEQ multiplex PCR; TCRdb's copy keeps in-frame clones and lacks some. The listing contains over 140,000 clones. The sequenced material came from peripheral blood. This clonotype originated in an adult in good health. The chain combines TRBV4-2 with TRBJ2-1, with TRBD2 matching over 10 bases. The CDR3 protein is CASSQGLAGAGEQFF. CDR3 bases: TGTGCCAGCAGCCAAGGTCTAGCGGGGGCGGGTGAGCAGTTCTTC.